The 26 T cell receptor beta chains below all came from one sample that was sequenced in a study of blood T cells in healthy people across ages. A second PCR of roughly 6 to 12 cycles used a sample-barcoded 5' primer and a J-beta primer mix. In TCRdb, the 5' RACE reads were re-called with MiXCR into one record per CDR3 protein. This sample yields fewer than 2,000,000 distinct CDR3 sequences, of which around 36% are seen a single time; 10% to 12% belongs to the top ten. The sequencing sample was made of blood. These receptors all stem from a woman aged 25 to 39 in good health.

Details on this clonotype: A junction end diverges from the germline sequence, so it may reflect a read error. The V call is TRBV4-1, the J call TRBJ2-1; a weak D match, TRBD2 (5 bases). Germline V gene data show CDR1 as MGHRA and CDR2 as YSYEKL. The CDR3 totals 13 residues. This CDR3 is CASSQSDYNVQFF. CDR3 nucleotide sequence: TGCGCCAGCAGCCAGAGTGACTACAATGTGCAGTTCTTC.

This sequence joins TRBV6-1 and TRBJ1-2; no clear D gene. The V gene's germline CDR1 is MNHNS and CDR2 SASEGT. The V gene lost 2 bases and the J gene lost 4 bases, with 5 bases spanning the gap. The CDR3 runs 12 residues. The CDR3 nucleotides are TGTGCCAGCAGTGAACATAGCTATGGCTACACCTTC. Translated: CASSEHSYGYTF.

In this sample, this clonotype turned up a few times. V gene TRBV4-1 combines with J gene TRBJ1-2; tentative D call: TRBD1 (5 bases). Germline CDR1 and CDR2: MGHRA and YSYEKL. CDR3 length: 15 amino acids. V was shortened by 3 bases and J by 6 bases, with 17 bases between the two germline ends. The CDR3 bases are TGCGCCAGCAGCCAGGGTCTTAACGGGGGGGATGGCTACACCTTC. Its protein is CASSQGLNGGDGYTF.

This chain joins TRBV29-1 and TRBJ2-2, with TRBD1 as a possible D gene (6 bases). The CDR3 runs 15 residues. Trimming took off 8 bases at V and 4 bases at J, with 20 bases between the two ends. CDR1 is SQVTM, CDR2 ANQGSEA, per germline. CDR3 amino acids: CSTRAGDTVTGELFF. DNA of the CDR3: TGCAGCACTAGGGCAGGGGATACAGTCACCGGGGAGCTGTTTTTT.

This clonotype has a handful of counts. This chain joins TRBV28 and TRBJ2-1; TRBD2 agrees at 11 bases. The CDR3 covers 15 residues. The V gene's germline CDR1 is MDHEN and CDR2 SYDVKM. The V and J ends lost 3 bases and 12 bases, in that order; junction bases with no gene match: 10. The CDR3 DNA is TGTGCCAGCAGTTTCAGGGGTCTAGCGGGAGGAAGGCAGTTCTTC. The encoded protein is CASSFRGLAGGRQFF.

V is TRBV7-6 and J is TRBJ2-5; 7 bases agree with TRBD1. The tail of the sequence fits TRBJ2-7 better, so the J call may be wrong. There are 13 residues in the CDR3. The V gene's germline CDR1 is SGHVS and CDR2 FNYEAQ. CDR3 loop: CASSRQGQGEQYF. DNA for the CDR3: TGTGCCAGCAGCCGACAGGGTCAAGGCGAGCAGTACTTC.

This chain joins TRBV20-1 and TRBJ1-2, with a tentative D call TRBD1 (5 bases). V lost 5 bases, J lost 4 bases, and 17 bases lay in between. Germline V gene data show CDR1 as DFQATT and CDR2 as SNEGSKA (reference sequence). The CDR3 is 14 residues long. The CDR3, as DNA: TGCAGTGCTTCCGCGGGGGGGTCCAGCTATGGCTACACCTTC. It is translated as CSASAGGSSYGYTF.

This clonotype has more than one count but fewer than ten. The chain carries TRBV6-2 or TRBV6-3 and TRBJ2-3; 7 bases map to TRBD2. From germline, CDR1 is MNHEY and CDR2 SVGEGT. Trimming at V came to 4 bases and at J to 7 bases, leaving 5 bases not matched to a gene. CDR3 length: 13 residues. The CDR3 protein is CASSFGLEYTQYF. CDR3 in DNA: TGTGCCAGCAGTTTCGGACTAGAGTATACGCAGTATTTT.

The chain carries TRBV6-1 and TRBJ1-1; D not resolved. Germline V lookup: CDR1 MNHNS, CDR2 SASEGT. Trimming cost V 2 bases and J 1 base, with 5 bases left between them. CDR3 size: 13 residues. The CDR3 region has the DNA TGTGCCAGCAGTGAAAAGGGGAACACTGAAGCTTTCTTT. Protein sequence: CASSEKGNTEAFF.

The V gene is TRBV7-9, the J gene TRBJ2-5, with D possibly called TRBD1 or TRBD2 (6 bases each). Per the germline V gene, CDR1 is SEHNR and CDR2 is FQNEAQ (reference sequence). The CDR3 is made up of 15 amino acids. The V gene lost 4 bases and the J gene lost 3 bases, with 15 bases spanning the gap. DNA of the CDR3: TGTGCCAGCAGCTCTCGAACGGGGGCCGAAGAGACCCAGTACTTC. This translates into CASSSRTGAEETQYF.

This chain connects TRBV5-6 to TRBJ2-3, with 8 bases fitting TRBD2. Germline loops: CDR1 SGHDT, CDR2 YYEEEE. The ends lost 0 bases at V and 2 bases at J; junction bases unmatched: 8. This CDR3 contains 17 residues. The CDR3 protein is CASSLEASGHFTDTQYF. CDR3 DNA: TGTGCCAGCAGCTTGGAAGCTAGCGGGCACTTCACAGATACGCAGTATTTT.

The chain uses TRBV20-1 and TRBJ2-7; D is unresolved. The CDR3 contains 12 residues. Germline CDR1 reads DFQATT; CDR2 reads SNEGSKA (reference sequence). The V end lost 3 bases, the J end lost 4 bases, and 10 bases lay between the germline ends. The CDR3 spells CSARALFYEQYF. CDR3 bases: TGCAGTGCTAGGGCCCTATTTTACGAGCAGTACTTC.

V and J are TRBV20-1 and TRBJ2-5; 7 bases line up with TRBD1. J lost 5 bases, V lost 5 bases, and 11 bases had no gene match. The germline CDR1 and CDR2 sequences are DFQATT and SNEGSKA (reference sequence). The CDR3 contains 14 residues. The CDR3 reads CSAPDDRARETQYF. CDR3 bases: TGCAGTGCTCCAGACGACAGGGCGCGGGAGACCCAGTACTTC.

V usage is TRBV5-1 and J usage is TRBJ2-1, with TRBD1 identical over 11 bases. The CDR3 contains 18 residues. Germline CDR1 reads SGHRS; CDR2 reads YFSETQ. V lost 4 bases and J lost 0; bases outside the gene matches: 9. CDR3 coding DNA: TGCGCCAGCAGCGACGGACAGGGGGCCCTGAGCTCCTACAATGAGCAGTTCTTC. It codes for CASSDGQGALSSYNEQFF.

This clonotype was observed at least ten times. The chain joins TRBV3-1 to TRBJ1-1; D remains unclear. Germline assignment: CDR1 LGHDT and CDR2 YNNKEL (reference sequence). Trimming took off 1 base at V and 1 base at J, with 4 bases between the two ends. CDR3 length: 13 residues. The CDR3 DNA reads TGTGCCAGCAGCCAAGTCCCGAACACTGAAGCTTTCTTT. Residues: CASSQVPNTEAFF.

V gene TRBV28 combines with J gene TRBJ1-4; D is undetermined. V lost 2 bases to trimming and J lost 6 bases, with 10 bases between them. Germline V gene data show CDR1 as MDHEN and CDR2 as SYDVKM. This CDR3 is built from 14 residues. The CDR3 loop reads CASSLGQGYEKLFF. As DNA, the CDR3 is TGTGCCAGCAGTTTAGGGCAAGGGTATGAAAAACTGTTTTTT.

This clonotype was seen at least ten times. The CDR3: CASRSFGTAYGYTF. CDR3 nucleotide sequence: TGTGCCAGCAGGTCCTTCGGGACAGCCTATGGCTACACCTTC. V gene TRBV13 combines with J gene TRBJ1-2, with TRBD1 identical over 7 bases. The CDR3 runs to 14 residues. V lost 6 bases and J lost 4; bases outside the gene matches: 8. Germline V gives CDR1 PRHDT, CDR2 FYEKMQ (reference sequence).

The chain couples TRBV20-1 to TRBJ2-7; 12 bases map to TRBD2. Trimming took 1 base from V and 4 from J; bases not matched to a gene: 5. Germline V CDR1 and CDR2: DFQATT, SNEGSKA (reference sequence). This CDR3 spans 15 amino acids. CDR3 residues: CSARGLTSGRYEQYF. The CDR3 region has the DNA TGCAGTGCTAGAGGTCTTACTAGCGGGAGGTACGAGCAGTACTTC.

The chain is built from TRBV28 and TRBJ2-1; 7 nucleotides align to TRBD2. The CDR3 loop spans 17 amino acids. J was trimmed by 2 bases and V by 6 bases; bases with no gene match: 13. Germline V lookup: CDR1 MDHEN, CDR2 SYDVKM. The CDR3 DNA reads TGTGCCAGCAGCCCCTTCTCAGGTGGGAGGGCCTACAATGAGCAGTTCTTC. Translating it yields CASSPFSGGRAYNEQFF.

The sample holds a few counts of this clonotype. The DNA of the CDR3 is TGCGCCAGCAGCCAACCAGGGTTCTACGAGCAGTACTTC. Amino acid sequence: CASSQPGFYEQYF. The chain uses TRBV4-1 and TRBJ2-7; possibly TRBD1 for D (5 bases). CDR1 and CDR2 (germline): MGHRA, YSYEKL. Trimming pared 2 bases from V and 3 bases from J, leaving 8 bases between. CDR3 length equals 13 residues.

The chain links TRBV4-1 to TRBJ1-2, with D unclear. Germline V gene sequence: CDR1 MGHRA, CDR2 YSYEKL. The V end lost 4 bases, the J end lost 8 bases, and 26 bases lay between the germline ends. The CDR3 sequence is 17 residues long. CDR3 in amino acids: CASSRSPVSSGVEGYTF. CDR3 in DNA: TGCGCCAGCAGCCGAAGTCCGGTATCCAGTGGTGTGGAAGGCTACACCTTC.

This clonotype was detected only a few times. The CDR3 coding sequence is TGTGCCAGCAGTTCCACTCTAGCCCCCACAGATACGCAGTATTTT. It is translated as CASSSTLAPTDTQYF. The rearrangement links TRBV12-3 or TRBV12-4 to TRBJ2-3, with D tentatively TRBD2 (5 bases). The CDR3 runs to 15 residues. The V end was cut by 4 bases, the J end by 2 bases, with 13 bases between.

The CDR3 protein is CASSQYSGNQPQHF. In nucleotides, the CDR3 is TGTGCCAGCAGTCAATATAGTGGGAATCAGCCCCAGCATTTT. The rearrangement uses TRBV27 and TRBJ1-5; D is undetermined. This CDR3 is built from 14 residues. Germline CDR1 reads MNHEY; CDR2 reads SMNVEV (reference sequence). The V and J ends lost 5 bases and 4 bases respectively, with 12 bases between them.

V usage is TRBV9 and J usage is TRBJ2-5; TRBD2 agrees at 8 bases. Germline CDR1 SGDLS, CDR2 YYNGEE. The trim removed 7 bases at V and 5 bases at J, leaving 10 bases unmatched. The CDR3 covers 14 residues. The CDR3 spells CASGLTSERETQYF. Written as DNA, the CDR3 is TGTGCCAGCGGATTGACTAGCGAACGGGAGACCCAGTACTTC.

There are a few counts of this clonotype. V is TRBV4-1 and J is TRBJ2-1; 9 bases are shared with TRBD2. Germline assignment: CDR1 MGHRA and CDR2 YSYEKL. V gave up 6 bases and J gave up 10 bases; unmatched junction bases: 13. The CDR3 covers 15 residues. Here the CDR3 DNA reads TGCGCCAGCAGGCAATCCGGGACTAGCTCTCCCGAGCAGTTCTTC. Translating it yields CASRQSGTSSPEQFF.

V usage is TRBV9 and J usage is TRBJ2-5, with D unresolved. Germline V gives CDR1 SGDLS, CDR2 YYNGEE. Trimming removed 0 bases at V and 4 bases at J, with 10 bases between. The CDR3 sequence is 14 residues long. CDR3 sequence reads: CASSVEAVRETQYF. For the CDR3, the DNA is TGTGCCAGCAGCGTAGAGGCGGTTCGAGAGACCCAGTACTTC. Complete variable domain (other parts from reference TRBV9 and TRBJ2-5): DSGVTQTPKHLITATGQRVTLRCSPRSGDLSVYWYQQSLDQGLQFLIQYYNGEERAKGNILERFSAQQFPDLHSELNLSSLELGDSALYFCASSVEAVRETQYFGPGTRLLVL.